The clone carrying this TCR beta chain was recorded at least ten times. The sample originates from a study of blood T cells in healthy people across ages. A second 7 to 11 cycle PCR used barcoded and J-beta primers. A single record per CDR3 protein comes from TCRdb applying MiXCR to the 5' RACE reads. The sample records about 2 million distinct CDR3 sequences, roughly 52% being singletons. This CDR3 has 15 amino acids. The germline V and J ends were trimmed by 1 base and 5 bases, with 14 bases remaining between them. Germline values: CDR1 SGHTA, CDR2 FQGNSA. The chain links TRBV7-2 to TRBJ2-5; D is possibly TRBD2 (6 bases). The origin of this receptor is a middle-aged woman in good health. Input material: blood. The CDR3 DNA is TGTGCCAGCAGCTTAGTCACTAGCTTGCCGGAGACCCAGTACTTC. Translating it yields CASSLVTSLPETQYF.